This TCR beta chain stems from a study of blood T cells in healthy people across ages. Turning to the study itself: About one barcoded beta molecule per two T cells was the capture yield of template switching. Study-level findings and limits: PBMC samples, being unsorted, prevented any conclusive comparison of naive and antigen-experienced cells.

With respect to this clonotype: No antigen is known for it.

Germline V gives CDR1 SGHVS, CDR2 FQNEAQ. The CDR3 length is 15 residues. V shed 5 bases and J shed 6 bases, with 17 bases lying between them. It was approximately 9 milliliters of peripheral blood that were drawn from each donor. Together with a sample-barcoded 5' primer, a J-beta primer mix was included in a second PCR lasting 7 to 11 cycles. TCRdb redid the calling of the 5' RACE reads with MiXCR, one entry per CDR3 protein. This sample has about 510,000 distinct CDR3 sequences, with roughly a quarter found just once. The data also belong to a second study, concerning T cells of mothers and their children. In that study: When the second PCR was run, its M1S primer added sample barcodes and 2-4 random nucleotides.

The V call is TRBV7-8, the J call TRBJ2-1; D possibly matches TRBD1 or TRBD2 (6 bases each). The sequencing input was blood. The TCR comes from a boy between 2 and 10 years old in good health. CDR3 protein: CASSNIGGPSNEQFF. DNA for the CDR3: TGTGCCAGCAGCAACATCGGGGGCCCCTCCAATGAGCAGTTCTTC.